This T cell receptor beta chain comes out of a study of technical replicates of blood from a few donors. Germline assignment: CDR1 LGHNT and CDR2 FRNRAP. V was cut by 5 bases and J by 4 bases, with 15 bases left in between. The CDR3 is made up of 15 amino acids. This table comes from immunoSEQ multiplex PCR, and its TCRdb copy is limited to in-frame clones, with some not included. This sample carries 75,000 to 95,000 clones, 90% to 96% of them seen once, and the ten largest clones take 0.36%. The sequencing input was T cells isolated from PBMCs. The clonotype originates from a human donor in good health. The rearrangement uses TRBV12-5 and TRBJ2-1; D is perhaps TRBD2 (5 bases). In DNA, the CDR3 is TGTGCTAGTGGTGCCCACTACCGGGAATACAATGAGCAGTTCTTC. Encoded protein: CASGAHYREYNEQFF.